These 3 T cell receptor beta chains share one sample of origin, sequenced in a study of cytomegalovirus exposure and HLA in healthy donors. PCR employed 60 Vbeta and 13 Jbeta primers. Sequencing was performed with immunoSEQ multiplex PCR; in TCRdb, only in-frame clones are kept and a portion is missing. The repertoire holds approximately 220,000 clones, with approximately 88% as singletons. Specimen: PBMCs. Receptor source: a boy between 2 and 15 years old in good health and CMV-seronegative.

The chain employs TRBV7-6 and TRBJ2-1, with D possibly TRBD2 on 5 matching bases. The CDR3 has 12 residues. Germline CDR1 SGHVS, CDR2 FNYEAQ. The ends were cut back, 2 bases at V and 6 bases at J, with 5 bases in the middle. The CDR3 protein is CASSLRGNEQFF. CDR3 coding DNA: TGTGCCAGCAGCTTACGGGGCAATGAGCAGTTCTTC. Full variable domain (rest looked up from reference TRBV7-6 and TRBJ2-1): GAGVSQSPRYKVTKRGQDVALRCDPISGHVSLYWYRQALGQGPEFLTYFNYEAQQDKSGLPNDRFSAERPEGSISTLTIQRTEQRDSAMYRCASSLRGNEQFFGPGTRLTVL.

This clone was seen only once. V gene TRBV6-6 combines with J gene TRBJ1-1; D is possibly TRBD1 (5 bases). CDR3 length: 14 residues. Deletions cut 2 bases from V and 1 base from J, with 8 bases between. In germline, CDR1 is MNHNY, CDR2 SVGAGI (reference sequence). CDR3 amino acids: CASSYVTGNTEAFF. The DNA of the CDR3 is TGTGCCAGCAGTTACGTAACAGGGAACACTGAAGCTTTCTTT.

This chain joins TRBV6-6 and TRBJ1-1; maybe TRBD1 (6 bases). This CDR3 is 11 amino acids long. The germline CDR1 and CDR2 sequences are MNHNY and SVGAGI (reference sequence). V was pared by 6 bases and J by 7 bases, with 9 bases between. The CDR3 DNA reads TGTGCCAGCAGACAGGGTTGTGAAGCTTTCTTT. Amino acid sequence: CASRQGCEAFF.